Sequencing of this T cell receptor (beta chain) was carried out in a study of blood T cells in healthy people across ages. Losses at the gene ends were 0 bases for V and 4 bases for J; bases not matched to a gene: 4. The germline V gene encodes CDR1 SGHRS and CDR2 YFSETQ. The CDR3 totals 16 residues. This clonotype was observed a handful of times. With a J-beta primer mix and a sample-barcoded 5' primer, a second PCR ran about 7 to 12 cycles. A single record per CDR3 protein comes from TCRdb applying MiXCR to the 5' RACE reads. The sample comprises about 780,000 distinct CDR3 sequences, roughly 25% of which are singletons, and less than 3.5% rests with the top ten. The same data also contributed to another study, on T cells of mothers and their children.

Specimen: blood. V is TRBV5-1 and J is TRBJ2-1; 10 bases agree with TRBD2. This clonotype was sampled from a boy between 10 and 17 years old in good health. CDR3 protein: CASSLALAGEYNEQFF. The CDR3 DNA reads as TGCGCCAGCAGCTTGGCCCTAGCGGGGGAGTACAATGAGCAGTTCTTC.